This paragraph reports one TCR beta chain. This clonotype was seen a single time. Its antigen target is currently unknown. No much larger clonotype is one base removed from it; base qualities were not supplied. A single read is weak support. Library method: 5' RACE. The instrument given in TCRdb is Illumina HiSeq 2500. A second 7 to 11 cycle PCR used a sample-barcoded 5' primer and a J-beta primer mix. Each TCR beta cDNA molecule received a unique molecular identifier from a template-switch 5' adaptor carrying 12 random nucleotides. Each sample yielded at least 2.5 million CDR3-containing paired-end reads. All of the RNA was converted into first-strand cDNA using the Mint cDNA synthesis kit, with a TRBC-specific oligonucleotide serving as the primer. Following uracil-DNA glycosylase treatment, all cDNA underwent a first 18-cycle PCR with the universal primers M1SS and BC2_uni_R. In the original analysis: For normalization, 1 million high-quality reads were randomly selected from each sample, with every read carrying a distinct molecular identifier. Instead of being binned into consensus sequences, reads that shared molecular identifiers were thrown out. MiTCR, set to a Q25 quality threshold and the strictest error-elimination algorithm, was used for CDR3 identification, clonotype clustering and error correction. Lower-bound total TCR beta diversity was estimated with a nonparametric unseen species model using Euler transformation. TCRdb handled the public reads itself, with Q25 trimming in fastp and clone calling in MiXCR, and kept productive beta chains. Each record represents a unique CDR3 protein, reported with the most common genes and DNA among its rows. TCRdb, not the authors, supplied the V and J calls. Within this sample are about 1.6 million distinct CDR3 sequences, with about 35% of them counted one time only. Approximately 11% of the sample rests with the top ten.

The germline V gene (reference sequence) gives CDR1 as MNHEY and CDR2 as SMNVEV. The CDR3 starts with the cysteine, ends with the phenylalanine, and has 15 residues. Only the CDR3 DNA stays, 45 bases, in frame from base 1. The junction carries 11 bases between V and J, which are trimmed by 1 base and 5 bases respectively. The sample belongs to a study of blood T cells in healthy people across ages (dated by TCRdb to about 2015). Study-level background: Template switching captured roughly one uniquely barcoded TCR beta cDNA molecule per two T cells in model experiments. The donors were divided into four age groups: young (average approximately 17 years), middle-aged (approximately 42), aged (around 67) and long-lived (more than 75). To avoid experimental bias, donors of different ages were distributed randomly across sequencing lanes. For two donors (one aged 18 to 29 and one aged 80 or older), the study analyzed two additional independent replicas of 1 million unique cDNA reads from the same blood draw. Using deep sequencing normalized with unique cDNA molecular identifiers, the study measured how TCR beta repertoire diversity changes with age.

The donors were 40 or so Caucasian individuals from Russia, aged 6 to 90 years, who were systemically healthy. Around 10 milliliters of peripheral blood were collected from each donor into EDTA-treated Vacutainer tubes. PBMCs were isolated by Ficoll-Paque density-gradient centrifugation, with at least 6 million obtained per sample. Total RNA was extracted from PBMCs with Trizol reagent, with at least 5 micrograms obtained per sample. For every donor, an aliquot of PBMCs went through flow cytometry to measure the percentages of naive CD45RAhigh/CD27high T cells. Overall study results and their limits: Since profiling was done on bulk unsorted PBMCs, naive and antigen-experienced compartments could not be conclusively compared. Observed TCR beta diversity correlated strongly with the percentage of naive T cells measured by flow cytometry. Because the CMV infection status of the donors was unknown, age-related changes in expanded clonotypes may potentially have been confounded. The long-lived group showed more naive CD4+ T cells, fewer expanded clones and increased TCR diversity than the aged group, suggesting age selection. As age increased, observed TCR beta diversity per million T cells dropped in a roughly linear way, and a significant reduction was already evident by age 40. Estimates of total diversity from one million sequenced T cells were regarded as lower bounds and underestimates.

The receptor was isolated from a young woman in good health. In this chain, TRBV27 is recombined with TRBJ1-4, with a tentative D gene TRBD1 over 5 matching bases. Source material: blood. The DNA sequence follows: TGTGCCAGCAGTTTATTCGGGAAGGGGAATGAAAAACTGTTTTTT. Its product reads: CASSLFGKGNEKLFF.